The rows below give T cell receptor beta chains drawn from one sample of a study of cytomegalovirus exposure and HLA in healthy donors. This table comes from immunoSEQ multiplex PCR, and its TCRdb copy is limited to in-frame clones, with some not included. The data hold some 110,000 clones, with roughly 82% observed a single time. Material: PBMCs. The receptors originated from a man aged 18 to 30 in good health and CMV-seronegative. The CDR3 runs from the conserved cysteine through the conserved F or W. A D gene is named only where the DNA matches it firmly. For some rows the clone size is stated as once, few or many, or as a class when expanded; others skip it.

>NA|once|TRBJ1-5|TRBV9
TGTGCCAGCAGCGAGACAGGATGGGGGCAGCCCCAGCATTTT
CASSETGWGQPQHF
>NA|NA|TRBJ2-7|TRBV5-1
TGCGCCAGCAGCTTGGCGACTCCCTACGAGCAGTACTTC
CASSLATPYEQYF
>NA|NA|TRBJ1-1|TRBV5-1
TGCGCCAGCAGCACGGGGGGAGAAGCTTTCTTT
CASSTGGEAFF
>TRBD1|NA|TRBJ1-5|TRBV19
TGTGCCACCACCACCCTGACAGGGAAGAATCAGCCCCAGCATTTT
CATTTLTGKNQPQHF
>TRBD2|NA|TRBJ2-5|TRBV11-3
TGTGCCAGCAGCCCAACTGGGACTAGCGGGATGGGGGAGACCCAGTACTTC
CASSPTGTSGMGETQYF
>TRBD2|NA|TRBJ2-1|TRBV7-8
TGTGCCAGCAGCTTAGCTCTCTTAGCGGGTGGTAGTGATGAGCAGTTCTTC
CASSLALLAGGSDEQFF
>TRBD2|NA|TRBJ2-7|TRBV5-1
TGCGCCAGCAGCTTGGCCCGGGGGGAGGTCGAGCAGTACTTC
CASSLARGEVEQYF
>TRBD1|NA|TRBJ1-3|TRBV6-1
TGTGCCAGCAGTGACAGGGACAGGTCTAAAGGAAACACCATATATTTT
CASSDRDRSKGNTIYF
>NA|NA|TRBJ1-1|TRBV30
TGTGCCACCCAATCAGGCGCTAACACTGAAGCTTTCTTT
CATQSGANTEAFF
>TRBD1|NA|TRBJ1-1|TRBV30
TGTGCCCTACTCGAACAGGGGGCTAACACTGAAGCTTTCTTT
CALLEQGANTEAFF
>NA|NA|TRBJ1-4|TRBV18
TGTGCCAGCTCACCACCAAGTATCCAGGGAGGGGAAAAACTGTTTTTT
CASSPPSIQGGEKLFF
>TRBD1|few|TRBJ1-2|TRBV29-1
TGCAGCGTCGACGACAGGGACTCCTTTGGCTACACCTTC
CSVDDRDSFGYTF
>NA|NA|TRBJ1-1|TRBV7-9
TGTGCCAGCAGCTTAGGACAGGCGATTGAAGCTTTCTTT
CASSLGQAIEAFF
>NA|NA|TRBJ2-7|TRBV9
TGTGCCAGCAGCCCCAGGACACGACCCTACGAGCAGTACTTC
CASSPRTRPYEQYF
>TRBD2|NA|TRBJ2-1|TRBV5-4
TGTGCCAGCAGCTTTCCAAGAGCGGGGCACTCCTACAATGAGCAGTTCTTC
CASSFPRAGHSYNEQFF
>NA|NA|TRBJ1-2|TRBV19
TGTGCCAGTAGTATAGAGGGGCAGGGAACCAACTATGGCTACACCTTC
CASSIEGQGTNYGYTF
>NA|NA|TRBJ2-7|TRBV2
TGTGCCAGCAGTGAAGCAATGGGGGCCGACGAGCAGTACTTC
CASSEAMGADEQYF
>NA|few|TRBJ2-7|TRBV30
TGTGCCTGGAGTCCGAACTCCGCATCCTACGAGCAGTACTTC
CAWSPNSASYEQYF
>TRBD1|few|TRBJ1-3|TRBV19
TGTGCCAGTAGCCCCACAGGGGCTGGAAACACCATATATTTT
CASSPTGAGNTIYF
>TRBD2|NA|TRBJ2-1|TRBV5-6
TGTGCCAGCAGCTTGTGGCTAGCGGAGCCCTACAATGAGCAGTTCTTC
CASSLWLAEPYNEQFF
>TRBD2|NA|TRBJ2-3|TRBV30
TGTGCCTGGAGTGTAGTGGGAGGGAGAGATACGCAGTATTTT
CAWSVVGGRDTQYF
>TRBD2|NA|TRBJ2-7|TRBV15
TGTGCCACCAGCAGCAGGGGGTGGCCCCTAGCGGGAGGGGGCTACGAGCAGTACTTC
CATSSRGWPLAGGGYEQYF
>NA|NA|TRBJ1-1|TRBV2
TGTGCCAGCACCACGGTAGGGGGTAGGACTGAAGCTTTCTTT
CASTTVGGRTEAFF
>NA|once|TRBJ1-1|TRBV27
TGTGCCAGCAGAATTTGGGGGGGGAACACTGAAGCTTTCTTT
CASRIWGGNTEAFF
>NA|NA|TRBJ2-7|TRBV13
TGTGCCAGCAGCCATCGGGGGAGCTCCTACGAGCAGTACTTC
CASSHRGSSYEQYF
>NA|NA|TRBJ1-1|TRBV7-2
TGTGCCAGCAGCTTAGTAATGGACAGCAGGTACACTGAAGCTTTCTTT
CASSLVMDSRYTEAFF
>NA|NA|TRBJ2-1|TRBV29-1
TGCAGCGTTACAGGGTTCTCCTACAATGAGCAGTTCTTC
CSVTGFSYNEQFF
>NA|NA|TRBJ2-3|TRBV30
TGTGCCTGGAGCGGGCAGGGCGAGCAGTATTTT
CAWSGQGEQYF